The 28 T cell receptor beta chains presented below share a single source sample, sequenced in a study of T cells after yellow fever vaccination. TCRdb reprocessed the 5' RACE reads via MiXCR and lists one record per CDR3 protein. Of 85,000 to 100,000 distinct CDR3 sequences in the sample, about 6% are singletons; the top ten hold roughly two fifths. The sequencing used CD8+ T cells sorted from PBMCs, collected 10 days after the yellow fever booster vaccination. These receptors were taken from a man aged 18 to 29 who received the YFV17D yellow fever vaccine.

This clonotype appeared a few times. The V and J genes are TRBV5-1 and TRBJ1-1; 7 bases match TRBD1. This CDR3 comprises 15 residues. Germline V CDR1 and CDR2: SGHRS, YFSETQ. The trim removed 0 bases at V and 4 bases at J, leaving 6 bases unmatched. CDR3 amino acids: CASSLEYRGPTEAFF. In DNA form, the CDR3 reads TGCGCCAGCAGCTTGGAGTATAGGGGGCCCACTGAAGCTTTCTTT.

This clonotype was found a few times. The chain couples TRBV6-1 to TRBJ2-1; tentative D call: TRBD1 (6 bases). From germline, CDR1 is MNHNS and CDR2 SASEGT. Deletions cut 5 bases from V and 10 bases from J, with 18 bases between. The CDR3 totals 14 residues. In DNA, the CDR3 is TGTGCCAGCAGTAAACTCACAGGGTTTGGGGAGCAGTTCTTC. It specifies CASSKLTGFGEQFF.

This clonotype showed up many times. The rearrangement uses TRBV11-2 and TRBJ2-1; D gene ambiguous. Per the germline V gene, CDR1 is SGHAT and CDR2 is FQNNGV. V was clipped by 5 bases and J by 10 bases, with 12 bases between them. The CDR3 runs to 12 residues. This CDR3 is CASSGENLEQFF. DNA of the CDR3: TGTGCCAGCAGCGGAGAAAATTTAGAGCAGTTCTTC.

This clonotype came up many times. The rearrangement uses TRBV5-1 and TRBJ1-1; TRBD1 might be the D (5 bases). Germline V gene data show CDR1 as SGHRS and CDR2 as YFSETQ. The CDR3 is 14 residues long. V lost 3 bases, J lost 2 bases, and 11 bases lay in between. Here the CDR3 DNA reads TGCGCCAGCAGCTGGGGACGGACTAACACTGAAGCTTTCTTT. The encoded protein is CASSWGRTNTEAFF.

This clonotype was counted between two and nine times. This chain joins TRBV19 and TRBJ2-7; the match to TRBD1 covers 8 bases. Per the germline V gene, CDR1 is LNHDA and CDR2 is SQIVND (reference sequence). The junction had 7 bases not matched to a gene; V was cut back by 10 bases and J by 5 bases. The CDR3 is 12 residues long. In nucleotides, the CDR3 is TGTGCCACCAGACAGGGGAACCACGAGCAGTACTTC. Translated, it gives CATRQGNHEQYF.

This clonotype was seen only a few times. The V and J genes are TRBV5-1 and TRBJ1-5; tentative D call: TRBD1 (6 bases). Per germline, CDR1 SGHRS and CDR2 YFSETQ. V was clipped by 4 bases and J by 1 base, with 12 bases between them. This CDR3 has 15 residues. CDR3 loop: CASSPGDTSNQPQHF. CDR3 DNA: TGCGCCAGCAGCCCGGGGGACACGAGCAATCAGCCCCAGCATTTT.

The table lists this clonotype with a few counts. The J gene is TRBJ2-7, the V gene TRBV6-1, with D perhaps TRBD2 (5 bases). The germline V gene has CDR1 MNHNS and CDR2 SASEGT. The CDR3 extends over 14 amino acids. V shed 3 bases and J shed 0 bases, with 9 bases lying between them. The CDR3 region has the DNA TGTGCCAGCAGTGACCGACTAAGCTCCTACGAGCAGTACGTC. Residues: CASSDRLSSYEQYV.

This chain joins TRBV7-9 and TRBJ2-5; D uncertain. Germline CDR1 reads SEHNR; CDR2 reads FQNEAQ (reference sequence). This CDR3 is built from 13 residues. The V end was cut by 5 bases, the J end by 0 bases, with 7 bases between. The CDR3 region is CASSPPNQETQYF. The CDR3 nucleotides read TGTGCCAGCAGCCCCCCGAACCAAGAGACCCAGTACTTC.

The chain recombines TRBV30 with TRBJ2-7, with D perhaps TRBD1 (6 bases). The CDR3 length is 13 residues. The V end was cut by 5 bases, the J end by 2 bases, with 13 bases between. Germline CDR1 reads GTSNPN; CDR2 reads SVGIG (reference sequence). CDR3 region: CAWFTGLPYEQYF. CDR3 sequence (DNA): TGTGCCTGGTTTACAGGGCTCCCCTACGAGCAGTACTTC.

V is TRBV3-1 and J is TRBJ2-1, with 9 bases identical to TRBD2. This CDR3 region has 16 residues. CDR1 is LGHDT and CDR2 is YNNKEL in the germline V gene (reference sequence). V shed 1 base and J 8 bases; nucleotides not matched to a gene: 9. The CDR3 nucleotides are TGTGCCAGCAGCCAAGTGGCAAGCGGGGGGTCTGATGAGCAGTTCTTC. Protein sequence: CASSQVASGGSDEQFF.

The V and J genes are TRBV12-3 or TRBV12-4 and TRBJ2-5; D possibly corresponds to TRBD1 (7 bases). This CDR3 region has 15 residues. With 3 bases removed from V and 4 bases from J, the gap between germline ends came to 15 bases. Written as DNA, the CDR3 is TGTGCCAGCAGTTTCTGGAACCAGGGGGGAGAGACCCAGTACTTC. The encoded protein is CASSFWNQGGETQYF.

This clonotype occurred a few times. V and J are TRBV12-3 or TRBV12-4 and TRBJ1-1; D may be TRBD1 (6 bases). The V end was cut by 6 bases, the J end by 3 bases, with 17 bases between. The CDR3 totals 15 residues. The CDR3 bases are TGTGCCAGCAGCCCGCTACAGGGTGCCGACACTGAAGCTTTCTTT. Translated, it gives CASSPLQGADTEAFF.

Only a few counts were recorded for this clonotype. This chain links TRBV6-6 with TRBJ2-2; maybe TRBD2 (6 bases). V dropped 7 bases and J dropped 1 base, with 16 bases sitting between them. The CDR3 has 16 residues. Germline CDR1 reads MNHNY; CDR2 reads SVGAGI (reference sequence). This chain's CDR3 is CASTNGDLWNTGELFF. The DNA for the CDR3 is TGTGCCAGCACCAACGGGGACTTATGGAACACCGGGGAGCTGTTTTTT.

In the case of this clonotype: This may arise from a read error, as a much more abundant clone is one base away. The chain links TRBV5-1 to TRBJ2-3, with a possible D match to TRBD2 (5 bases). CDR1 is SGHRS and CDR2 is YFSETQ in the germline V gene. V dropped 0 bases and J dropped 8 bases, with 13 bases sitting between them. This CDR3 contains 14 residues. The CDR3 DNA sequence: TGCGCCAGCAGCTTGGTGACCGGGGAAGTTACGCAGTATTTT. It encodes CASSLVTGEVTQYF. The whole variable domain, filled in from reference TRBV5-1 and TRBJ2-3, reads KAGVTQTPRYLIKTRGQQVTLSCSPISGHRSVSWYQQTPGQGLQFLFEYFSETQRNKGNFPGRFSGRQFSNSRSEMNVSTLELGDSALYLCASSLVTGEVTQYFGPGTRLTVL.

V usage is TRBV6-5 and J usage is TRBJ2-7; a possible D gene is TRBD1 (6 bases). The CDR3 spans 14 residues. Germline V CDR1 and CDR2: MNHEY, SVGAGI. V lost 0 bases to trimming and J lost 5 bases, with 11 bases between them. CDR3 amino acids: CASSYSGRGNEQYF. The CDR3 nucleotides read TGTGCCAGCAGTTACTCGGGCAGGGGCAACGAGCAGTACTTC.

The rearrangement links TRBV4-1 to TRBJ2-5, with D possibly matching TRBD1 (5 bases). This CDR3 spans 14 amino acids. V lost 2 bases to trimming and J lost 7 bases, with 14 bases between them. From germline, CDR1 is MGHRA and CDR2 YSYEKL. CDR3 DNA sequence: TGCGCCAGCAGCCAAAGCAGGGATCGCGGGACCCAGTACTTC. Its protein is CASSQSRDRGTQYF.

The V and J genes are TRBV10-3 and TRBJ2-7; D not resolved. Germline CDR1 reads ENHRY; CDR2 reads SYGVKD. V was shortened by 8 bases and J by 0 bases, with 5 bases between the two germline ends. This CDR3 spans 11 amino acids. The CDR3 coding sequence is TGTGCCATCGCTAGCTCCTACGAGCAGTACTTC. Its protein is CAIASSYEQYF.

In its sample, this clonotype was seen many times. This chain uses TRBV29-1 with TRBJ2-5; TRBD2 aligns across 7 bases. Germline V gene lookup returns CDR1 SQVTM and CDR2 ANQGSEA. J gave up 10 bases and V 0 bases, and 17 bases lay outside the gene matches. The CDR3 is 16 amino acids. The CDR3: CSVEDLHRGDFWHQYF. The CDR3 DNA reads as TGCAGCGTTGAAGATCTCCATCGGGGGGACTTCTGGCACCAGTACTTC.

The CDR3: CATSDHRTDTQYF. The CDR3 region has the DNA TGTGCCACCAGTGATCACCGCACAGATACGCAGTATTTT. The rearrangement uses TRBV24-1 and TRBJ2-3; D unclear. V shed 3 bases and J shed 1 base, with 4 bases lying between them. CDR1 is KGHDR, CDR2 SFDVKD, per germline. The CDR3 sequence is 13 residues long.

The table lists this clonotype with many counts. The junction differs from germline at one of its ends, possibly a read error. V gene TRBV7-7 combines with J gene TRBJ2-5, with 10 bases that match TRBD2. The CDR3 covers 15 residues. Germline values: CDR1 SSHAT, CDR2 FNYEAQ (reference sequence). The CDR3 nucleotides read TGTGCTAGCAGCCGCACTAGCGGGGACCAAGAGACCCAGTACTTC. Translated: CASSRTSGDQETQYF.

This clonotype has ten or more counts. The rearrangement links TRBV6-6 to TRBJ1-6, with unresolved D. Trimming took 3 bases from V and 4 from J, leaving 10 bases between them. The CDR3 has 15 amino acids. Per the germline V gene, CDR1 is MNHNY and CDR2 is SVGAGI (reference sequence). CDR3 sequence: CASSYYPGYNSPLHF. DNA of the CDR3: TGTGCCAGCAGTTATTATCCGGGGTATAATTCACCCCTCCACTTT.

This clonotype has a handful of counts. The chain carries TRBV6-2 or TRBV6-3 and TRBJ2-3; TRBD2 agrees at 10 bases. This CDR3 is built from 17 residues. The V gene end was trimmed by 0 bases and the J gene end by 0 bases; junction bases not matched to a gene: 3. CDR1 MNHEY and CDR2 SVGEGT come from the germline V gene. CDR3 coding DNA: TGTGCCAGCAGTTACTCACCTAGCGGGGGTAGCACAGATACGCAGTATTTT. Its protein product is CASSYSPSGGSTDTQYF.

This clonotype appeared a few times. This chain connects TRBV5-6 to TRBJ2-2, with D possibly matching TRBD2 (6 bases). V lost 4 bases to trimming and J lost 6 bases, with 13 bases between them. CDR1 and CDR2 from the germline V gene are SGHDT and YYEEEE. This CDR3 contains 14 residues. The CDR3 region has the DNA TGTGCCAGCAGCCTGGGACTTAGGCCCGGGGAGCTGTTTTTT. This encodes CASSLGLRPGELFF.

This clonotype was seen only a few times. V and J are TRBV6-4 and TRBJ2-7, with no clear D. Trimming stripped 8 bases from V and 3 bases from J, with 14 bases between. The CDR3 contains 13 residues. Looked up from germline, CDR1 is MRHNA and CDR2 is SNTAGT. The CDR3 region is CASLPTVLYEQYV. DNA for the CDR3: TGTGCCAGCCTGCCCACAGTCCTCTACGAGCAGTACGTC.

This clonotype was seen many times. V is TRBV6-2 or TRBV6-3 and J is TRBJ2-5; D unclear. CDR1 and CDR2 (germline): MNHEY, SVGEGT. The germline V and J ends were trimmed by 8 bases and 2 bases, with 6 bases remaining between them. The CDR3 has 11 amino acids. This CDR3 is CASGFQETQYF. The CDR3 DNA sequence: TGTGCCAGCGGCTTTCAAGAGACCCAGTACTTC.

The genes are TRBV19 and TRBJ2-3; 7 bases are a match to TRBD1. V lost 5 bases, J lost 4 bases, and 12 bases stayed unmatched. Germline lookup yields CDR1 LNHDA and CDR2 SQIVND (reference sequence). CDR3 length: 16 residues. For the CDR3, the DNA is TGTGCCAGTAGTCTCACGACAGGGCCGAGGGCAGATACGCAGTATTTT. Its protein is CASSLTTGPRADTQYF.

The J gene is TRBJ2-7, the V gene TRBV15; possible D gene TRBD1, 6 bases. There are 14 residues in the CDR3. V shed 2 bases and J shed 5 bases, with 13 bases lying between them. Germline V gives CDR1 LNHNV, CDR2 YYDKDF (reference sequence). CDR3 coding DNA: TGTGCCACCAGCAGAAGGTGGGCAGGGGACGAGCAGTACGTC. Translating gives CATSRRWAGDEQYV.

The chain couples TRBV19 to TRBJ2-1; a weak D match, TRBD1 (6 bases). The V gene's germline CDR1 is LNHDA and CDR2 SQIVND (reference sequence). This CDR3 region has 14 residues. Trimming took off 2 bases at V and 7 bases at J, with 12 bases between the two ends. The CDR3 region is CASSISARGNEQFF. In DNA, the CDR3 is TGTGCCAGTAGTATAAGCGCCAGGGGTAATGAGCAGTTCTTC.